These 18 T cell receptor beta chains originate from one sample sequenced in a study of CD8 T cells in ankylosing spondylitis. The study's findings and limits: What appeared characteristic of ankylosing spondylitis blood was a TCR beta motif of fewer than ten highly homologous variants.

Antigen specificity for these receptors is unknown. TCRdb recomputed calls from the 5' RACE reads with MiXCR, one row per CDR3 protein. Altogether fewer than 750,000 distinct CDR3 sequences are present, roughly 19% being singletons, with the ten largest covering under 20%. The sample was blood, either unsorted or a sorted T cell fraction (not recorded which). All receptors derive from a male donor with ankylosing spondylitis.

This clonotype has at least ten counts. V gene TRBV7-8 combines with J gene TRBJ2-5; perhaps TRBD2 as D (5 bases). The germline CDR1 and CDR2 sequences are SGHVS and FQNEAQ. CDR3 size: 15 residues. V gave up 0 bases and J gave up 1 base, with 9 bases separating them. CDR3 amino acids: CASSLAGSTQETQYF. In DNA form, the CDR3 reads TGTGCCAGCAGCTTAGCGGGGAGTACCCAAGAGACCCAGTACTTC.

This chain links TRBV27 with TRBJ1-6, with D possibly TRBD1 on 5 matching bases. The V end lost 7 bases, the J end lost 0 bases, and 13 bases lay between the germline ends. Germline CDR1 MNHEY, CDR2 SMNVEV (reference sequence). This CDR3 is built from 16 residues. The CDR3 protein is CASKEDRNSYNSPLHF. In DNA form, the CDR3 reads TGTGCCAGCAAGGAAGACAGAAACTCCTATAATTCACCCCTCCACTTT.

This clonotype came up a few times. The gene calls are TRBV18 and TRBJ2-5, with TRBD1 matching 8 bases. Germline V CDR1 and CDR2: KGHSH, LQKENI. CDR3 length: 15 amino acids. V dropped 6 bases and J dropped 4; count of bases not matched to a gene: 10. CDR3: CASSRIGQGGETQYF. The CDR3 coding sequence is TGTGCCAGCTCCCGAATCGGACAGGGCGGAGAGACCCAGTACTTC.

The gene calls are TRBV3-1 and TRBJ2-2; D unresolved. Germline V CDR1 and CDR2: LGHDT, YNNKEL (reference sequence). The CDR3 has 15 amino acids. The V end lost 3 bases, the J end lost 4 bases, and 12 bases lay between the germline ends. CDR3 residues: CASSQTRLGTGELFF. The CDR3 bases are TGTGCCAGCAGCCAGACGAGGCTGGGCACCGGGGAGCTGTTTTTT.

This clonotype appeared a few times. Here the CDR3 DNA reads TGTGCCAGCGGAAGGGGGGGCACTGAAGCTTTCTTT. Translated, it gives CASGRGGTEAFF. The V and J genes are TRBV25-1 and TRBJ1-1; a weak D match, TRBD1 (6 bases). The CDR3 extends over 12 amino acids. Germline CDR1 MGHDK, CDR2 SYGVNS. V gave up 8 bases and J gave up 4 bases, with 11 bases separating them.

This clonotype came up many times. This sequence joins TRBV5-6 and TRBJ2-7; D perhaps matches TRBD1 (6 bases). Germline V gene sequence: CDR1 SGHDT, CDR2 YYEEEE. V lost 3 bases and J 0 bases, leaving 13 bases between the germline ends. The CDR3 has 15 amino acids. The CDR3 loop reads CASSSGQPGSYEQYF. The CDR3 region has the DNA TGTGCCAGCAGCTCTGGACAGCCAGGCTCCTACGAGCAGTACTTC.

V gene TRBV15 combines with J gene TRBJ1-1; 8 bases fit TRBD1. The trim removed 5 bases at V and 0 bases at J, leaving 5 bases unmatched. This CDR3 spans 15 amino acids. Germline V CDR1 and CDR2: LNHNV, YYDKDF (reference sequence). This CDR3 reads CATSGDRYVNTEAFF. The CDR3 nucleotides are TGTGCCACCAGCGGGGACAGGTACGTGAACACTGAAGCTTTCTTT.

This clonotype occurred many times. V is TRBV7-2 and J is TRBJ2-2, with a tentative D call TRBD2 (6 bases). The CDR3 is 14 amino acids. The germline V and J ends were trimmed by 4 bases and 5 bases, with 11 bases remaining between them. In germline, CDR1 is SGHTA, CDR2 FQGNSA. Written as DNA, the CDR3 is TGTGCCAGCAGCTGGAGCGCGGGGACCGGGGAGCTGTTTTTT. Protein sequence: CASSWSAGTGELFF.

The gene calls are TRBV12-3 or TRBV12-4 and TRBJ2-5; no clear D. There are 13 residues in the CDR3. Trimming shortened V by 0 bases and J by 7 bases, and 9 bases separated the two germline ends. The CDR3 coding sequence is TGTGCCAGCAGTTTAGCGGGCGTGGGGACCCAGTACTTC. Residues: CASSLAGVGTQYF.

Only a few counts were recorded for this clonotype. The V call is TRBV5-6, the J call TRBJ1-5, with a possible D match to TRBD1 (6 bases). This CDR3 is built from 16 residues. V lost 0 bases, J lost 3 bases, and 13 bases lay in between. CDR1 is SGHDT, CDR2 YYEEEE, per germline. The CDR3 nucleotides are TGTGCCAGCAGCTTGGTCGGCAGGGGAGACAATCAGCCCCAGCATTTT. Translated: CASSLVGRGDNQPQHF. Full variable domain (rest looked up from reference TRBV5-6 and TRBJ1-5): DAGVTQSPTHLIKTRGQQVTLRCSPKSGHDTVSWYQQALGQGPQFIFQYYEEEERQRGNFPDRFSGHQFPNYSSELNVNALLLGDSALYLCASSLVGRGDNQPQHFGDGTRLSIL.

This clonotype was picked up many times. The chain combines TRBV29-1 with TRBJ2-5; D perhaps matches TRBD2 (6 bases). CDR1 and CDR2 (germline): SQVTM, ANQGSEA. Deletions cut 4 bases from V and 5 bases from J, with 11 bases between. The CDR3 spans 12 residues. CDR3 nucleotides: TGCAGCGTTGTCGGCCTAGCGGAGACCCAGTACTTC. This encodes CSVVGLAETQYF.

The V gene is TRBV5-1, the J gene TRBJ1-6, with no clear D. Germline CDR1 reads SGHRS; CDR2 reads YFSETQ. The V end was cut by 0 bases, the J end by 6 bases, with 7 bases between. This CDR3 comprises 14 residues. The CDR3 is CASSLGRINSPLHF. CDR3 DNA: TGCGCCAGCAGCTTGGGACGGATTAATTCACCCCTCCACTTT.

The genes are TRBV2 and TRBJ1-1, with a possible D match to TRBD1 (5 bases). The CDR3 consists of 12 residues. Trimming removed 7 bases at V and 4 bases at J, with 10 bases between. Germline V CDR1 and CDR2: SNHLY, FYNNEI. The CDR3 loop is CASKWDGTEAFF. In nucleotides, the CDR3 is TGTGCCAGCAAGTGGGACGGCACTGAAGCTTTCTTT.

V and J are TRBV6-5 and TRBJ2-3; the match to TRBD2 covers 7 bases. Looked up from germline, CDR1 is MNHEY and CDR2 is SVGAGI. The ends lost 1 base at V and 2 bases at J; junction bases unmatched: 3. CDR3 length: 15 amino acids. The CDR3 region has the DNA TGTGCCAGCAGTTACTTGGCGGGAGACACAGATACGCAGTATTTT. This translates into CASSYLAGDTDTQYF.

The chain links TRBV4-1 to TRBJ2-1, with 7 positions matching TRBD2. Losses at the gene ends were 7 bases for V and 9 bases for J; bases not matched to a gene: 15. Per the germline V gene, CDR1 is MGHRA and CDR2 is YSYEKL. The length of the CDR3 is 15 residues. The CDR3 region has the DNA TGCGCCAGCACCACCACAGCGGGAACAGCTTCTGAGCAGTTCTTC. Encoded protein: CASTTTAGTASEQFF.

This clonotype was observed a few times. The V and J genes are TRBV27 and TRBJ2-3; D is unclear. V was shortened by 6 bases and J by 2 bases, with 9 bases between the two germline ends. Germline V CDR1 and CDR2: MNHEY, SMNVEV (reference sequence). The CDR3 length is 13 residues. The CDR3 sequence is CASSLQVTDTQYF. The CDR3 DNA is TGTGCCAGCAGCCTTCAGGTCACAGATACGCAGTATTTT.

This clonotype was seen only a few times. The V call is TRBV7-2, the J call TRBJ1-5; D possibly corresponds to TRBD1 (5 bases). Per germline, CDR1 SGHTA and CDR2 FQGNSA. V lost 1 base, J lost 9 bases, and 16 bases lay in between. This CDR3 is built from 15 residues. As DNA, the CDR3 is TGTGCCAGCAGCTTAGGGACACCCCCGGGTGCGCCCCAGCATTTT. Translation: CASSLGTPPGAPQHF.

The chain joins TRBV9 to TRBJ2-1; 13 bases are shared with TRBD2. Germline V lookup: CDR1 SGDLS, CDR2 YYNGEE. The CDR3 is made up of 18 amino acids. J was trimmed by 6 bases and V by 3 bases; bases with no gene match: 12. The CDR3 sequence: CASSAEEGTSGTPNEQFF. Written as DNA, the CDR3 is TGTGCCAGCAGCGCAGAGGAAGGGACTAGCGGGACCCCCAATGAGCAGTTCTTC.